The table lists the clone carrying this TCR beta chain with many counts. Using unique molecular identifiers, the investigators prepared the TCRbeta library. TCRdb re-derived calls from the PCR reads in MiXCR, one entry per CDR3 protein. The sample includes approximately 240,000 distinct CDR3 sequences, about 9.5% of them seen just once. These data originate in a study of T-cell reconstitution after alpha-beta-depleted transplantation in children. V shed 0 bases and J shed 1 base, with 5 bases lying between them. The V gene's germline CDR1 is SQVTM and CDR2 ANQGSEA. The length of the CDR3 is 13 residues.

The sequence derives from a human donor who donated a stem cell graft to a child with acute lymphoblastic leukemia. This chain links TRBV29-1 with TRBJ2-3; D not certain. The sample was PBMCs from the stem cell graft donor, taken from the stem cell graft. The CDR3, as DNA: TGCAGCGTTGAAGACTCAGGCACAGATACGCAGTATTTT. This translates into CSVEDSGTDTQYF.